The rows below give T cell receptor beta chains drawn from one sample of a study of blood T cell repertoires in COVID-19. TCRdb's table, derived via immunoSEQ multiplex PCR, lists solely in-frame clones and lacks some. Altogether tens of thousands of clones are present, roughly 89% being singletons, with the ten largest covering around 7%. The sample taken for sequencing was peripheral blood. Receptors were obtained from a human donor in a cohort sampled during active COVID-19. Each CDR3 is given with its conserved first and last residue. A D gene is named only where the DNA matches it firmly. The listing skips clone size in some rows; elsewhere it reads once, few, many or a size class.

TRBD1	.	TRBV30	TRBJ2-3	14	TGTGCCTGGACCAAGGACAGGGGGACAGATACGCAGTATTTT	CAWTKDRGTDTQYF
TRBD2	.	TRBV7-9	TRBJ2-2	17	TGTGCCAGCAGCTTGGAACTAGCGGGAGTCGGCACCGGGGAGCTGTTTTTT	CASSLELAGVGTGELFF
TRBD1	.	TRBV6-5	TRBJ1-5	15	TGTGCCAGCAGACCCGGACAGGGGTGGCATCAGCCCCAGCATTTT	CASRPGQGWHQPQHF
.	.	TRBV28	TRBJ2-7	14	TGTGCCAGCAGTCGGGACACCAGCTCCTACGAGCAGTACTTC	CASSRDTSSYEQYF
.	.	TRBV28	TRBJ1-1	14	TGTGCCAGCAACCCCCCCAGGTCGAACACTGAAGCTTTCTTT	CASNPPRSNTEAFF
.	once	TRBV4-2	TRBJ2-5	18	TGTGCCAGCAGCCAAGATCCGGGACGGGGGAACTTCCGAGAGACCCAGTACTTC	CASSQDPGRGNFRETQYF
.	medium-sized	TRBV30	TRBJ1-1	12	TGTGCCTGGAGCCTCTTCAACACTGAAGCTTTCTTT	CAWSLFNTEAFF
.	.	TRBV7-8	TRBJ1-2	14	TGTGCCAGCAGCTCGTCGGGGGGGCGGTATGGCTACACCTTC	CASSSSGGRYGYTF
TRBD1	.	TRBV28	TRBJ2-5	18	TGTGCCAGCAGTCCAGGGACAGGGAGGACCTTGTACCAAGAGACCCAGTACTTC	CASSPGTGRTLYQETQYF
TRBD2	once	TRBV19	TRBJ2-5	14	TGTGCCAGTAGTATGCTAGCGGGAGTGGAGACCCAGTACTTC	CASSMLAGVETQYF
.	.	TRBV7-8	TRBJ2-3	15	TGTGCCAGCAGCTTAAACGGGAGTCTGGCAGATACGCAGTATTTT	CASSLNGSLADTQYF
TRBD1	few	TRBV2	TRBJ1-5	16	TGTGCCAGCAGGACTTCAGGGGGTTATAGCAATCAGCCCCAGCATTTT	CASRTSGGYSNQPQHF
.	.	TRBV3-1/TRBV3-2	TRBJ2-5	14	TGTGCCAGCAGCCGAAACACCATCCAAGAGACCCAGTACTTC	CASSRNTIQETQYF
TRBD2	.	TRBV7-2	TRBJ2-1	17	TGTGCCAGCAGCCGGGGACTAGCGGGAGGGAGGTACAATGAGCAGTTCTTC	CASSRGLAGGRYNEQFF
TRBD2	once	TRBV18	TRBJ2-1	15	TGTGCCAGCTCACGCGGACTAGCGGGGGTCAATGAGCAGTTCTTC	CASSRGLAGVNEQFF
.	.	TRBV16	TRBJ1-5	15	TGTGCCAGCAGCCAACCGGGGGGGGCTGAACAGCCCCAGCATTTT	CASSQPGGAEQPQHF
TRBD1	.	TRBV5-1	TRBJ1-1	15	TGCGCCAGCAGCATCCTAGGACAGGGTAACACTGAAGCTTTCTTT	CASSILGQGNTEAFF
.	.	TRBV6-2/TRBV6-3	TRBJ2-3	17	TGTGCCAGCAGTTACTCGAGAGCGACAGGCAGCGTGGGTACGCAGTATTTT	CASSYSRATGSVGTQYF
TRBD2	.	TRBV5-4	TRBJ2-7	16	TGTGCCAGCAGTCGGGCTAGCGGGGGGGTTACCTACGAGCAGTACTTC	CASSRASGGVTYEQYF
.	.	TRBV5-1	TRBJ1-1	13	TGCGCCAGCAGCTCAAATTTGAACACTGAAGCTTTCTTT	CASSSNLNTEAFF
.	.	TRBV5-1	TRBJ1-2	12	TGCGCCAGCAGCCCCGGTGGAGCTGGCTACACCTTC	CASSPGGAGYTF
TRBD1	.	TRBV2	TRBJ1-3	16	TGTGCCAGCAGCGGGAGACAGGGAGTCTCTGGAAACACCATATATTTT	CASSGRQGVSGNTIYF